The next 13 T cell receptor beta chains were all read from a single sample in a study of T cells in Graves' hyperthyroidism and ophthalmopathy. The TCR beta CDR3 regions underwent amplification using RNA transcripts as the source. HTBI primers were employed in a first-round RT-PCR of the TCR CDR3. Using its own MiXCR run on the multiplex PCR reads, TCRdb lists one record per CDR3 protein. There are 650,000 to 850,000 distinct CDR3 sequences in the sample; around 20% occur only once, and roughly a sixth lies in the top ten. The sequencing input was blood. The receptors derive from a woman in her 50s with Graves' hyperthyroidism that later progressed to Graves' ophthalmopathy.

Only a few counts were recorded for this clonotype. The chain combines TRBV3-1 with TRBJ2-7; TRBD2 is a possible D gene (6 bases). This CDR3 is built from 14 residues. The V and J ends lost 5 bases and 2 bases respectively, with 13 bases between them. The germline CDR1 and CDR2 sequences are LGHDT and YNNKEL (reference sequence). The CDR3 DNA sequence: TGTGCCAGCAGCTCTATGGGACTTACCTACGAGCAGTACTTC. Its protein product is CASSSMGLTYEQYF.

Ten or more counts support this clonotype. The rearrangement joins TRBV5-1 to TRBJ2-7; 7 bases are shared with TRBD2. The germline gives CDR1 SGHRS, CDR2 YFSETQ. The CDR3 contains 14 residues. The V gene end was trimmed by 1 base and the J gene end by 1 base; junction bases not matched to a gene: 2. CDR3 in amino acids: CASSLSGESYEQYF. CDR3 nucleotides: TGCGCCAGCAGCTTGAGCGGGGAGTCCTACGAGCAGTACTTC.

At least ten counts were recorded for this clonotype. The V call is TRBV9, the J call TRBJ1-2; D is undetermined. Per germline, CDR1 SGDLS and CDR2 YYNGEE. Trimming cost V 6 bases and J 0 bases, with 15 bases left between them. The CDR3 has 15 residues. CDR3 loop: CASTSTPGANYGYTF. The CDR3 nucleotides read TGTGCCAGCACCTCAACGCCAGGAGCTAACTATGGCTACACCTTC.

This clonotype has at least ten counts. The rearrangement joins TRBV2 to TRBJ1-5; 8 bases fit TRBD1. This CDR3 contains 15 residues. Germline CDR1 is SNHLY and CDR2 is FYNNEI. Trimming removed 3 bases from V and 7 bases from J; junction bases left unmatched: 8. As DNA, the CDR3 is TGTGCCAGCAGTGAGCCGGACAGGGATGAACAGCCCCAGCATTTT. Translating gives CASSEPDRDEQPQHF.

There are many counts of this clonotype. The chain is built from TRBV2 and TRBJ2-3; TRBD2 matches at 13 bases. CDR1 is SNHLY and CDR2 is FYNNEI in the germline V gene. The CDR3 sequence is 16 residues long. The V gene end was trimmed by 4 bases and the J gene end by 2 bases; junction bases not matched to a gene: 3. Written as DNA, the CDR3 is TGTGCCAGCAGTGCGGGGACTAGCGGGGTCACAGATACGCAGTATTTT. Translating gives CASSAGTSGVTDTQYF. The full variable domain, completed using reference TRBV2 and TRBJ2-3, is EPEVTQTPSHQVTQMGQEVILRCVPISNHLYFYWYRQILGQKVEFLVSFYNNEISEKSEIFDDQFSVERPDGSNFTLKIRSTKLEDSAMYFCASSAGTSGVTDTQYFGPGTRLTVL.

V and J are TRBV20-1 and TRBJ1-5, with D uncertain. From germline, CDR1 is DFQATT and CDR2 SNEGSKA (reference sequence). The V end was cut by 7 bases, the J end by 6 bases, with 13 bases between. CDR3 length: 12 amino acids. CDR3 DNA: TGCAGTGGCTTGGATACTGGTCAGCCCCAGCATTTT. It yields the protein CSGLDTGQPQHF.

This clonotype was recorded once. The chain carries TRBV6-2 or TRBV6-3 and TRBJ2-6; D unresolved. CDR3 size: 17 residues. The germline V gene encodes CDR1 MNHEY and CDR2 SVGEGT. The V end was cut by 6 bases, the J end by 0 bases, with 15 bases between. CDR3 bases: TGTGCCAGCAGCCGTAAGGCCGGAAGCTCTGGGGCCAACGTCCTGACTTTC. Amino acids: CASSRKAGSSGANVLTF.

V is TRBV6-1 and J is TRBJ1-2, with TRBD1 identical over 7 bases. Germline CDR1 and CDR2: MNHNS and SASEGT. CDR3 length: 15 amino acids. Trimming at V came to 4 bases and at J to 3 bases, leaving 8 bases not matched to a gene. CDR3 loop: CASSANRGPHYGYTF. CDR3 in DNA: TGTGCCAGCAGTGCAAACAGGGGCCCGCACTATGGCTACACCTTC.

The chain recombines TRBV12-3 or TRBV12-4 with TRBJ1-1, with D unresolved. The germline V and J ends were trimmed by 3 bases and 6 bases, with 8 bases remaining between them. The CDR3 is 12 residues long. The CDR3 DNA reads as TGTGCCAGCAGTTTCAGAAGGTCTGAAGCTTTCTTT. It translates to CASSFRRSEAFF.

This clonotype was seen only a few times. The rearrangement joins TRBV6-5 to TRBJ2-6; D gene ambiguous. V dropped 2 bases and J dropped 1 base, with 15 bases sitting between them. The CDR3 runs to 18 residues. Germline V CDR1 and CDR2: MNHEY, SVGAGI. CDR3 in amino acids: CASSYTGVIRSGANVLTF. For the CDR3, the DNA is TGTGCCAGCAGTTACACTGGTGTTATTAGGTCTGGGGCCAACGTCCTGACTTTC.

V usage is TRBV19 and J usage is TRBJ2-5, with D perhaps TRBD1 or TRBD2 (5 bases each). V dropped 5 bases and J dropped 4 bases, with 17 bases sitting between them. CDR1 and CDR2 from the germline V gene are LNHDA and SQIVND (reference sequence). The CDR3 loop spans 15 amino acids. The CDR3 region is CASSFRGSRGETQYF. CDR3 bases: TGTGCCAGTAGTTTCCGGGGCAGCCGGGGAGAGACCCAGTACTTC.

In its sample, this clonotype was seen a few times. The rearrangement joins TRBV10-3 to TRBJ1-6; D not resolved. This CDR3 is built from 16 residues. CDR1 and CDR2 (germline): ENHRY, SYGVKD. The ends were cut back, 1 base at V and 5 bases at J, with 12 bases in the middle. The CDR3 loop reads CAISELRPGDNSPLHF. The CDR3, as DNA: TGTGCCATCAGTGAGTTACGACCGGGAGATAATTCACCCCTCCACTTT.

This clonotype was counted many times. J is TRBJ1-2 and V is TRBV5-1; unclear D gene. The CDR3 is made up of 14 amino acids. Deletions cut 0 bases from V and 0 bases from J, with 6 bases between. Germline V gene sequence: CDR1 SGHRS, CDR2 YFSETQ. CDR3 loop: CASSLAVTNYGYTF. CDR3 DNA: TGCGCCAGCAGCTTGGCGGTCACTAACTATGGCTACACCTTC.